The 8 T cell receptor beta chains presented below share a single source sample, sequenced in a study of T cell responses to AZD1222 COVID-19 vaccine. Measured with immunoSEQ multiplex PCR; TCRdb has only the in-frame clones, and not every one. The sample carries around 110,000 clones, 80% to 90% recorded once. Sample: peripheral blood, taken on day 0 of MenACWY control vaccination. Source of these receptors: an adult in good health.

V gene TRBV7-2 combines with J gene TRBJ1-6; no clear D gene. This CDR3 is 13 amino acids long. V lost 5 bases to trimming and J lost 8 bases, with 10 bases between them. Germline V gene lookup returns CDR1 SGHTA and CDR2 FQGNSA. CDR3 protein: CASSRRSDSPLHF. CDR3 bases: TGTGCCAGCAGCCGCCGATCCGATTCACCCCTCCACTTT.

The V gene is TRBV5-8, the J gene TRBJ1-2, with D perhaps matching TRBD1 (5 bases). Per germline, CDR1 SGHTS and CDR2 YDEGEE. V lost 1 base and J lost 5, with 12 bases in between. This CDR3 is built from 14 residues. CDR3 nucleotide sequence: TGTGCCAGCAGCTTGAGGGGAAGGGGATATGGCTACACCTTC. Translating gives CASSLRGRGYGYTF.

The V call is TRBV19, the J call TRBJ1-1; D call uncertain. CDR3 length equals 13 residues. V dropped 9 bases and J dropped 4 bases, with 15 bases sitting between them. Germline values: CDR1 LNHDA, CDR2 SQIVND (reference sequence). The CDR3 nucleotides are TGTGCCAGCTCAAACCCTGGGAGCACTGAAGCTTTCTTT. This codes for CASSNPGSTEAFF. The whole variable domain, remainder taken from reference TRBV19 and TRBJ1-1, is DGGITQSPKYLFRKEGQNVTLSCEQNLNHDAMYWYRQDPGQGLRLIYYSQIVNDFQKGDIAEGYSVSREKKESFPLTVTSAQKNPTAFYLCASSNPGSTEAFFGQGTRLTVV.

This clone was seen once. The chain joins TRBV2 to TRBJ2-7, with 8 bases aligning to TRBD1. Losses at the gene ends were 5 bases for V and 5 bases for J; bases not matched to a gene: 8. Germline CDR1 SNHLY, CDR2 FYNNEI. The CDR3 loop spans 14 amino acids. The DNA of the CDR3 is TGTGCCAGCAGTCACCGGGACAGGATCCACGAGCAGTACTTC. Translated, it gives CASSHRDRIHEQYF.

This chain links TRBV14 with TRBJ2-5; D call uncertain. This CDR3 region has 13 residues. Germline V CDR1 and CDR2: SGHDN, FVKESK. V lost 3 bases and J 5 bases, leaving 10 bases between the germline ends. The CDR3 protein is CASSQIGRETQYF. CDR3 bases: TGTGCCAGCAGCCAGATTGGGCGGGAGACCCAGTACTTC.

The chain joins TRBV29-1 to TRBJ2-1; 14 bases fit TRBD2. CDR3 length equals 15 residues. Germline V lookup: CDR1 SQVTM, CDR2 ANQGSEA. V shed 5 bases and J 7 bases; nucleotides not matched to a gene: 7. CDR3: CSVQTSGGAGNEQFF. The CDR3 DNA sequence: TGCAGCGTTCAGACTAGCGGGGGGGCTGGAAATGAGCAGTTCTTC.

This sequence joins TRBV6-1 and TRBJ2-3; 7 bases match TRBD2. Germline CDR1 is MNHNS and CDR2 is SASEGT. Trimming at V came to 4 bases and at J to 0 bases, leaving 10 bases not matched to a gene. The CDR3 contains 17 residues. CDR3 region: CASSAMWGGTSTDTQYF. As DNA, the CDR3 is TGTGCCAGCAGTGCTATGTGGGGGGGAACTAGCACAGATACGCAGTATTTT.

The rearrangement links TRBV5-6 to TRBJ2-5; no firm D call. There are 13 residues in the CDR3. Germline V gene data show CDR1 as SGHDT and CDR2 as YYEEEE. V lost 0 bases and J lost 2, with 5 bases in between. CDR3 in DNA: TGTGCCAGCAGCTTGGTGCTACAAGAGACCCAGTACTTC. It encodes CASSLVLQETQYF.